What follows describes a single T cell receptor (beta chain). Residents of 24 US areas, aged about 18 to 95 years, made up the participants. This entry is derived from a study of blood T cell repertoires in COVID-19. Study-wide background: Acute and convalescent COVID-19 samples came from the United States, Italy and Spain. PBMCs, B-cell-depleted T cells, or T cells were the source of the cDNA or gDNA that made up the material.

As originally analysed: For nucleated cells, counts were estimated from reference gene primer amplification. Only in-frame clones appear in the TCRdb table, and some are missing; sequencing was by immunoSEQ multiplex PCR. D and trimming were read from the DNA, whereas the V and J calls and clone size are those reported in that table. The table shows some 230,000 clones, with 85% to 90% occurring only once. Germline V gene lookup returns CDR1 SNHLY and CDR2 FYNNEI. Trimming took off 1 base at V and 0 bases at J, with 7 bases between the two ends. The CDR3 is made up of 15 amino acids. The genes are TRBV2 and TRBJ1-3; tentatively, D is TRBD1 (5 bases). This receptor was obtained from a woman aged 18-29 years in a cohort exposed to, infected with or recovered from COVID-19 (not recorded which). Material for sequencing was PBMCs or T cells enriched from blood (not recorded which). The CDR3 DNA reads as TGTGCCAGCAGTGAAGAAAGGGGCTCTGGAAACACCATATATTTT. This sequence encodes CASSEERGSGNTIYF.